These 30 T cell receptor beta chains were all obtained from the same sample, sequenced in a study of molecular identifiers for immune sequencing clone quantification. One entry per CDR3 protein, called by TCRdb with MiXCR from the PCR reads. The sample holds about 320,000 distinct CDR3 sequences, roughly 24% seen once. Sequencing input: naive CD8+ T cells from blood, with Jurkat cell RNA spiked in. Subset described: FACS-sorted CD8+CD4-CCR7+CD45RA+ naive T cells. These receptors all stem from a human donor in good health. Some libraries in this study had Jurkat cell RNA spiked in.

The chain employs TRBV20-1 and TRBJ2-1; TRBD2 matches 9 bases. The CDR3 is 15 amino acids. The germline V gene has CDR1 DFQATT and CDR2 SNEGSKA (reference sequence). V lost 6 bases, J lost 8 bases, and 14 bases stayed unmatched. The CDR3 here is CSAWWVQREEDEQFF. Here the CDR3 DNA reads TGCAGTGCATGGTGGGTCCAGCGGGAGGAGGATGAGCAGTTCTTC.

This clonotype showed up many times. The rearrangement joins TRBV5-1 to TRBJ1-5; TRBD1 is a possible D gene (5 bases). CDR1 SGHRS and CDR2 YFSETQ come from the germline V gene. V lost 0 bases, J lost 0 bases, and 7 bases lay in between. The CDR3 runs 15 residues. CDR3 in amino acids: CASSLGQGSNQPQHF. In DNA, the CDR3 is TGCGCCAGCAGCTTGGGCCAGGGTAGCAATCAGCCCCAGCATTTT.

The sample holds many counts of this clonotype. J is TRBJ2-3 and V is TRBV28; a possible D gene is TRBD2 (6 bases). There are 14 residues in the CDR3. CDR1 and CDR2 from the germline V gene are MDHEN and SYDVKM. V shed 6 bases and J shed 1 base, with 11 bases lying between them. In nucleotides, the CDR3 is TGTGCCAGCAGCCGGGGGACGGGCACAGATACGCAGTATTTT. Protein sequence: CASSRGTGTDTQYF.

As to this clonotype: With a much larger clone just one base away, this may be a read error. The rearrangement joins TRBV7-9 to TRBJ2-7; D is tentatively TRBD1 or TRBD2 (6 bases each). CDR1 SEHNR and CDR2 FQNEAQ come from the germline V gene (reference sequence). The CDR3 has 16 amino acids. The CDR3 reads CASGLGGGPPAYEQYF. In DNA, the CDR3 is TGTGCCAGCGGCTTGGGGGGCGGACCCCCGGCCTACGAGCAGTACTTC.

This clonotype was detected ten times or more. This chain links TRBV4-1 with TRBJ1-5; 7 bases align to TRBD1. Germline-derived CDR1 and CDR2 are MGHRA and YSYEKL. There are 14 residues in the CDR3. Trimming took 5 bases from V and 5 from J; bases not matched to a gene: 6. This chain's CDR3 is CASSSPGTDQPQHF. In nucleotides, the CDR3 is TGCGCCAGCAGCTCCCCCGGGACAGATCAGCCCCAGCATTTT.

V gene TRBV12-3 or TRBV12-4 combines with J gene TRBJ2-3; tentatively, D is TRBD2 (5 bases). The CDR3 covers 16 residues. Trimming took off 5 bases at V and 7 bases at J, with 22 bases between the two ends. The CDR3 DNA reads as TGTGCCAGCAGTAATTTAGGGAACCGTCCGGGAAATACGCAGTATTTT. Residues: CASSNLGNRPGNTQYF.

The chain combines TRBV30 with TRBJ2-2, with 9 positions matching TRBD1. V trimming: 2 bases; J trimming: 1 base; junction bases outside the gene matches: 2. CDR3 size: 15 residues. CDR1 and CDR2 (germline): GTSNPN, SVGIG (reference sequence). CDR3 protein: CAWSRGQGNTGELFF. The CDR3 DNA reads as TGTGCCTGGAGTAGGGGACAGGGGAACACCGGGGAGCTGTTTTTT. The variable domain in full, completed from reference TRBV30 and TRBJ2-2, reads SQTIHQWPATLVQPVGSPLSLECTVEGTSNPNLYWYRQAAGRGLQLLFYSVGIGQISSEVPQNLSASRPQDRQFILSSKKLLLSDSGFYLCAWSRGQGNTGELFFGEGSRLTVL.

The chain carries TRBV20-1 and TRBJ2-3; TRBD2 matches 10 bases. From germline, CDR1 is DFQATT and CDR2 SNEGSKA (reference sequence). The CDR3 is 16 amino acids. The trim removed 0 bases at V and 2 bases at J, leaving 5 bases unmatched. The CDR3 DNA reads TGCAGTGCTAGAGATTCCAGCGGGGGGGCCACAGATACGCAGTATTTT. Its protein product is CSARDSSGGATDTQYF.

The chain employs TRBV7-3 and TRBJ2-3; TRBD2 agrees at 13 bases. Germline trimming cut 11 bases from V and 6 bases from J; bases unmatched to any gene: 17. This CDR3 has 17 amino acids. Per the germline V gene, CDR1 is SGHTA and CDR2 is FQGTGA. The CDR3 nucleotides read TGTGCCCGCCGCTTGGACAGGACTAGCGGGGGTCAGGATACGCAGTATTTT. It yields the protein CARRLDRTSGGQDTQYF. The full variable domain, with the rest looked up from reference TRBV7-3 and TRBJ2-3, is GAGVSQTPSNKVTEKGKYVELRCDPISGHTALYWYRQSLGQGPEFLIYFQGTGAADDSGLPNDRFFAVRPEGSVSTLKIQRTERGDSAVYLCARRLDRTSGGQDTQYFGPGTRLTVL.

The rearrangement uses TRBV7-2 and TRBJ1-5, with 7 nucleotides matching TRBD1. V lost 1 base to trimming and J lost 0 bases; unmatched junction nucleotides: 12. CDR3 length equals 19 residues. The germline V gene encodes CDR1 SGHTA and CDR2 FQGNSA. CDR3 sequence: CASSLDRPGQMFSNQPQHF. The CDR3 nucleotides are TGTGCCAGCAGCTTAGATCGACCGGGACAGATGTTTAGCAATCAGCCCCAGCATTTT. Together with reference TRBV7-2 and TRBJ1-5, the CDR3 gives the full variable domain: GAGVSQSPSNKVTEKGKDVELRCDPISGHTALYWYRQSLGQGLEFLIYFQGNSAPDKSGLPSDRFSAERTGGSVSTLTIQRTQQEDSAVYLCASSLDRPGQMFSNQPQHFGDGTRLSIL.

This clonotype occurred many times. The chain is built from TRBV6-6 and TRBJ2-3; D might be TRBD1 (6 bases). Germline-derived CDR1 and CDR2 are MNHNY and SVGAGI (reference sequence). The CDR3 is made up of 14 amino acids. V was trimmed by 2 bases and J by 2 bases, leaving 8 bases between them. The CDR3 DNA reads TGTGCCAGCAGTTACCAGGGGACCACAGATACGCAGTATTTT. Protein sequence: CASSYQGTTDTQYF.

The sample holds many counts of this clonotype. The chain uses TRBV7-9 and TRBJ2-7; D remains ambiguous. There are 11 residues in the CDR3. Germline V lookup: CDR1 SEHNR, CDR2 FQNEAQ (reference sequence). Trimming left V 8 bases short and J 9 bases short, with 14 bases between. The CDR3 reads CASGITDGQYF. The DNA of the CDR3 is TGTGCCAGCGGCATAACTGACGGGCAGTACTTC.

The chain combines TRBV13 with TRBJ2-4; tentative D call: TRBD1 (6 bases). CDR1 is PRHDT, CDR2 FYEKMQ, per germline (reference sequence). V lost 8 bases and J 2 bases, leaving 19 bases between the germline ends. CDR3 length: 16 residues. DNA for the CDR3: TGTGCCAGCCGCGTAGAAGCCAGGGGCCCCAAAAACATTCAGTACTTC. This encodes CASRVEARGPKNIQYF. Together with reference TRBV13 and TRBJ2-4, the CDR3 gives the full variable domain: AAGVIQSPRHLIKEKRETATLKCYPIPRHDTVYWYQQGPGQDPQFLISFYEKMQSDKGSIPDRFSAQQFSDYHSELNMSSLELGDSALYFCASRVEARGPKNIQYFGAGTRLSVL.

The genes are TRBV30 and TRBJ2-2; perhaps TRBD2 as D (5 bases). This CDR3 has 15 amino acids. Germline loops: CDR1 GTSNPN, CDR2 SVGIG (reference sequence). Deletions cut 0 bases from V and 2 bases from J, with 10 bases between. The CDR3 spells CAWSVMGSNTGELFF. The CDR3, as DNA: TGTGCCTGGAGTGTAATGGGGAGTAACACCGGGGAGCTGTTTTTT.

This sequence joins TRBV4-2 and TRBJ2-7, with 10 bases fitting TRBD1. The CDR3 contains 15 residues. Germline loops: CDR1 LGHNA, CDR2 YNFKEQ. The V gene end was trimmed by 3 bases and the J gene end by 5 bases; junction bases not matched to a gene: 7. CDR3 DNA: TGTGCCAGCAGCCATCCCGACAGGGGGCTGCACGAGCAGTACTTC. Translation gives CASSHPDRGLHEQYF.

This chain uses TRBV27 with TRBJ2-1, with D unresolved. The CDR3 sequence is 13 residues long. Germline CDR1 is MNHEY and CDR2 is SMNVEV (reference sequence). The germline V and J ends were trimmed by 2 bases and 7 bases, with 9 bases remaining between them. CDR3 sequence: CASSLGSKNEQFF. The CDR3 coding sequence is TGTGCCAGCAGTTTAGGGTCTAAAAATGAGCAGTTCTTC.

This clonotype was seen ten or more times. J is TRBJ2-3 and V is TRBV28, with TRBD2 identical over 8 bases. Trimming took 5 bases from V and 2 from J; bases not matched to a gene: 12. This CDR3 comprises 17 residues. The germline V gene has CDR1 MDHEN and CDR2 SYDVKM. This chain's CDR3 is CASSPPGREDNTDTQYF. The CDR3 bases are TGTGCCAGCAGTCCCCCCGGGCGGGAGGACAACACAGATACGCAGTATTTT. Variable domain in full (rest from reference TRBV28 and TRBJ2-3): DVKVTQSSRYLVKRTGEKVFLECVQDMDHENMFWYRQDPGLGLRLIYFSYDVKMKEKGDIPEGYSVSREKKERFSLILESASTNQTSMYLCASSPPGREDNTDTQYFGPGTRLTVL.

The V call is TRBV6-6, the J call TRBJ2-7; 10 nucleotides agree with TRBD2. CDR3 length: 14 residues. Germline assignment: CDR1 MNHNY and CDR2 SVGAGI (reference sequence). J gave up 4 bases and V 6 bases, and 6 bases lay outside the gene matches. The CDR3 loop reads CASRPLAGSYEQYF. CDR3 sequence (DNA): TGTGCCAGCAGACCACTAGCGGGGAGTTACGAGCAGTACTTC.

The rearrangement joins TRBV6-2 or TRBV6-3 to TRBJ2-3; maybe TRBD2 (6 bases). The length of the CDR3 is 17 residues. Germline lookup yields CDR1 MNHEY and CDR2 SVGEGT. V shed 4 bases and J shed 2 bases, with 19 bases lying between them. The CDR3 here is CASSFPEPGLYTDTQYF. Written as DNA, the CDR3 is TGTGCCAGCAGTTTCCCGGAACCGGGACTGTACACAGATACGCAGTATTTT.

With respect to this clonotype: A much bigger clone sits one base away, suggesting this may be a read error. No conserved phenylalanine or tryptophan ends this CDR3, so it is likely a read error. The chain links TRBV4-1 to TRBJ2-7, with 7 bases matching TRBD1. The CDR3 is 12 residues long. Germline-derived CDR1 and CDR2 are MGHRA and YSYEKL. With V trimmed by 10 bases and J by 3 bases, 6 bases remained unmatched. The CDR3 loop is CATRGDSYEQYS. The CDR3 region has the DNA TGCGCCACCAGAGGGGACAGCTACGAGCAGTACTCC.

V and J are TRBV10-3 and TRBJ1-1; possible D gene TRBD1, 5 bases. Trimming left V 3 bases short and J 5 bases short, with 16 bases between. The length of the CDR3 is 15 residues. The germline V gene encodes CDR1 ENHRY and CDR2 SYGVKD. DNA of the CDR3: TGTGCCATCAGTGATTTCGGGGGAAAGTGGACTGAAGCTTTCTTT. Translating it yields CAISDFGGKWTEAFF.

This clonotype showed up many times. J is TRBJ2-7 and V is TRBV28; possible D gene TRBD2, 7 bases. With 6 bases removed from V and 4 bases from J, the gap between germline ends came to 19 bases. Germline assignment: CDR1 MDHEN and CDR2 SYDVKM. The CDR3 has 15 amino acids. The DNA of the CDR3 is TGTGCCAGCAGCCTCAGGGGAGGGCCTTCTTACGAGCAGTACTTC. Translated: CASSLRGGPSYEQYF.

Written as DNA, the CDR3 is TGTGCCAGCAGCGCTACTCTCGGGACTGCCTACAATGAGCAGTTCTTC. The encoded protein is CASSATLGTAYNEQFF. The chain is built from TRBV9 and TRBJ2-1; TRBD2 is a possible D gene (6 bases). CDR3 length: 16 residues. Looked up from germline, CDR1 is SGDLS and CDR2 is YYNGEE. V shed 3 bases and J shed 2 bases, with 15 bases lying between them.

A note on this clonotype: The CDR3 ends on some other residue instead of the conserved phenylalanine or tryptophan, so this is likely a read error. The rearrangement links TRBV25-1 to TRBJ2-5, with 7 bases aligning to TRBD1. The CDR3 runs 16 residues. Germline V lookup: CDR1 MGHDK, CDR2 SYGVNS. V lost 5 bases to trimming and J lost 0 bases; unmatched junction nucleotides: 9. Here the CDR3 reads CASSLPGQNYQETQYL. CDR3 DNA: TGTGCCAGCAGTTTACCGGGACAGAATTACCAAGAGACCCAGTACCTC.

The chain links TRBV7-9 to TRBJ1-4, with D uncertain. The V end lost 4 bases, the J end lost 6 bases, and 15 bases lay between the germline ends. The CDR3 spans 15 residues. Germline values: CDR1 SEHNR, CDR2 FQNEAQ (reference sequence). CDR3 sequence: CASSSIYHADEKLFF. In nucleotides, the CDR3 is TGTGCCAGCAGCTCAATATATCACGCGGATGAAAAACTGTTTTTT.

Points on this clonotype: It may be a read error: a sequence one base away is much more abundant. The CDR3 does not end in the conserved phenylalanine or tryptophan, so this is likely a read error. This chain uses TRBV12-3 or TRBV12-4 with TRBJ1-3; D unclear. V was trimmed by 3 bases and J by 1 base, leaving 7 bases between them. The CDR3 runs to 14 residues. CDR3 sequence (DNA): TGTGCCAGCAGTTTCACAACATCTGGAAACACCATATATCTT. Amino acids: CASSFTTSGNTIYL.

This clonotype has at least ten counts. CDR3 residues: CASQIGPQARPDTQYF. CDR3 bases: TGTGCCAGCCAGATCGGGCCCCAGGCCCGTCCGGATACGCAGTATTTT. The V gene is TRBV2, the J gene TRBJ2-3; D not resolved. Germline-derived CDR1 and CDR2 are SNHLY and FYNNEI. The CDR3 consists of 16 residues. V gave up 8 bases and J gave up 6 bases, with 24 bases separating them.

The chain combines TRBV4-3 with TRBJ2-1, with 8 positions matching TRBD1. Germline V gene sequence: CDR1 LGHNA, CDR2 YSLEER. CDR3 length: 15 residues. Losses at the gene ends were 3 bases for V and 7 bases for J; bases not matched to a gene: 8. In DNA form, the CDR3 reads TGCGCCAGCAGCCAGGACAGGGAGGCTTGGAATGAGCAGTTCTTC. Its protein product is CASSQDREAWNEQFF.

The chain recombines TRBV28 with TRBJ1-2, with a tentative D call TRBD1 (6 bases). Germline V lookup: CDR1 MDHEN, CDR2 SYDVKM. The CDR3 runs 14 residues. The V end was cut by 4 bases, the J end by 1 base, with 10 bases between. CDR3 residues: CASSWGHDNYGYTF. CDR3 sequence (DNA): TGTGCCAGCAGTTGGGGACACGATAACTATGGCTACACCTTC.

Details on this clonotype: A read error may produce the germline difference seen at one junction end. The rearrangement links TRBV9 to TRBJ2-3; D is tentatively TRBD1 or TRBD2 (6 bases each). The length of the CDR3 is 16 residues. CDR1 is SGDLS and CDR2 is YYNGEE in the germline V gene. CDR3 nucleotide sequence: TGTGCCAGCAGCGAGGGGACTCAGGGGCTTACAGCTACGCAGTATTTT. This sequence encodes CASSEGTQGLTATQYF.